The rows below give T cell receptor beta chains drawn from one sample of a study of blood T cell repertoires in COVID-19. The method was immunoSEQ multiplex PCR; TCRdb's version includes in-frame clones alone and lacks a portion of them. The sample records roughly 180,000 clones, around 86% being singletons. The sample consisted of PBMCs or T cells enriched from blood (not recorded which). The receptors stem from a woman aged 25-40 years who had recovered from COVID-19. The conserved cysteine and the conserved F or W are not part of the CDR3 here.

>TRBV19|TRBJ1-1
ASSMGTEGLTTEAF
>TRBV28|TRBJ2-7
ASSPPSGRSSYEQY
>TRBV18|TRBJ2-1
ASSPLTSGRFSEQF
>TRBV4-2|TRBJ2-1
ASSQLLAGGTYNEQF
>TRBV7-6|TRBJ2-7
ASSPAGDWGEQY
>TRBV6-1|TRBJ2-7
ASSEELSLYEQY
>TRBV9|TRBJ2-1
ASSVGTSGSLYYNEQF
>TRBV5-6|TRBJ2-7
ASSLSGLAIYEQY
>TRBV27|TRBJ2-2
ASSSGLVHGELF
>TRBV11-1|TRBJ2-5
ASSLAGLAGPETQY
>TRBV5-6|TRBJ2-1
ASSLAGTGGF